This T cell receptor beta chain originates from a study of cytotoxic CD8 clonotypes in ibrutinib-treated CLL. Study findings and constraints: Ibrutinib response saw clonality rise, and progression saw it return toward baseline.

The germline gives CDR1 ENHRY, CDR2 SYGVKD. CDR3 length: 23 residues. The trim removed 2 bases at V and 1 base at J, leaving 19 bases unmatched. TCRdb keeps only in-frame clones here, not all; method: immunoSEQ multiplex PCR. The table shows around 41,000 clones, with 55% to 75% occurring only once. This clone occurred a few times. The antigen is undetermined. The same CDR3 arises from other DNA sequences in this sample as well. The receptor was isolated from a human donor with chronic lymphocytic leukemia. Sequenced material: PBMCs, taken at disease progression, from a patient treated with ibrutinib. This sequence joins TRBV10-3 and TRBJ2-6; TRBD1 matches 11 bases. The CDR3 bases are TGTGCCATCAGTGAGCCCACTTTAGGGACAGGGGGTCGAAGTCTATCTGGGGCCAACGTCCTGACTTTC. It yields the protein CAISEPTLGTGGRSLSGANVLTF.